The rows below give T cell receptor beta chains drawn from one sample of a study of blood T cell repertoires in COVID-19. Measured with immunoSEQ multiplex PCR; TCRdb has only the in-frame clones, and not every one. The sample has about 180,000 clones; about 89% are singletons. The sequenced sample was peripheral blood. Every receptor here comes from a man aged 35 to 55 with active or convalescent COVID-19. CDR3s include the opening cysteine and the closing phenylalanine or tryptophan. The D gene is left open where the match is weak. Rows give clone size only sometimes, using once, few, many, or a class for an expanded clone.

>TRBJ2-7|TRBD2|TRBV5-6|-
TGTGCCAGCAGCTTGGCCCCAAGCGGGGGGGCGTACGAGCAGTACTTC
CASSLAPSGGAYEQYF
>TRBJ1-6|-|TRBV7-2|-
TGTGCCAGCAGCTTAGTCCCAGGGACTGGAAATTCACCCCTCCACTTT
CASSLVPGTGNSPLHF
>TRBJ1-2|TRBD1|TRBV7-2|-
TGTGCCAGCAGCTCTGGGACAGGGGCCTATGGCTACACCTTC
CASSSGTGAYGYTF
>TRBJ2-5|TRBD2|TRBV9|-
TGTGCCAGCAGTGGAGCGGGGGGGCGAGAGACCCAGTACTTC
CASSGAGGRETQYF
>TRBJ2-7|-|TRBV20-1|-
TGCAGTGCTAGTACTGGCGGGGACGCCTACGAGCAGTACTTC
CSASTGGDAYEQYF
>TRBJ1-4|-|TRBV6-1|-
TGTGCCAGCAGTGATATTGACACCATTCGTCCATGGATTGAAAAACTGTTTTTT
CASSDIDTIRPWIEKLFF
>TRBJ1-2|-|TRBV5-5|-
TGTGCCAGCAGCGGAGCGACAGCAGCTAACTATGGCTACACCTTC
CASSGATAANYGYTF
>TRBJ1-4|-|TRBV2|-
TGTGCCAGCAGTCGGAGGGGCCAGGGTGAAAAACTGTTTTTT
CASSRRGQGEKLFF
>TRBJ2-3|TRBD2|TRBV4-1|-
TGCGCCAGCAGCCACGGTACGGGACTAGCGGGGGGAGAGAGGGATACGCAGTATTTT
CASSHGTGLAGGERDTQYF
>TRBJ1-5|-|TRBV9|-
TGTGCCAGCAGCGTTACAGGGCTTAGCAATCAGCCCCAGCATTTT
CASSVTGLSNQPQHF
>TRBJ1-3|-|TRBV28|few
TGTGCCAGCAGTTTAGTGGTGGGGCTGAGTGGAAACACCATATATTTT
CASSLVVGLSGNTIYF
>TRBJ2-1|TRBD1|TRBV9|-
TGTGCCAGCAGCCATCCGGGACAGGGTACCAATGAGCAGTTCTTC
CASSHPGQGTNEQFF
>TRBJ2-3|TRBD1|TRBV6-5|-
TGTGCCAGCAAGCAGGGGGCAAGAGATACGCAGTATTTT
CASKQGARDTQYF
>TRBJ2-2|-|TRBV11-2|once
TGTGCCAGCAGCTCCCAGGGAACCGGGGAGCTGTTTTTT
CASSSQGTGELFF
>TRBJ1-6|-|TRBV30|-
TGTGCCTGGAGTGTACTAGTTAAGGGCCATAATTCACCCCTCCACTTT
CAWSVLVKGHNSPLHF
>TRBJ1-2|-|TRBV18|-
TGTGCCAGCTCACCAGACAGTTTCTATGGCTACACCTTC
CASSPDSFYGYTF
>TRBJ1-4|-|TRBV20-1|-
TGCAGTGTCAGCGGTCGAGAAAAACTGTTTTTT
CSVSGREKLFF
>TRBJ1-5|-|TRBV7-8|-
TGTGCCAGCAGCTTAGCCCGATGGACAGTCAATCAGCCCCAGCATTTT
CASSLARWTVNQPQHF
>TRBJ2-2|TRBD1|TRBV5-8|-
TGTGCCAGCAGCCGACGGACAGGGGGCGGTATCGGGGAGCTGTTTTTT
CASSRRTGGGIGELFF
>TRBJ1-4|-|TRBV6-5|-
TGTGCCAGCAGCCTCCGAGGACATATCGAAAAACTGTTTTTT
CASSLRGHIEKLFF
>TRBJ2-1|TRBD2|TRBV5-5|-
TGTGCCAGCAGCTTCATTGTCGGCGGGGGCAATGAGCAGTTCTTC
CASSFIVGGGNEQFF
>TRBJ1-1|TRBD1|TRBV5-1|-
TGCGCCAGCAGCTTGGCCCCAGGGGGCACTGAAGCTTTCTTT
CASSLAPGGTEAFF
>TRBJ1-5|-|TRBV23-1|-
TGCGCCAGCAGTCATGGGGGGGGGAGCAATCAGCCCCAGCATTTT
CASSHGGGSNQPQHF
>TRBJ1-1|TRBD1|TRBV5-4|-
TGTGCCAGCAGCGAGCCGGGACAGGGGGCCCCTGAAGCTTTCTTT
CASSEPGQGAPEAFF
>TRBJ1-2|-|TRBV30|many
TGTGCCTGGAGTGGTACAGGGATCTATGGCTACACCTTC
CAWSGTGIYGYTF
>TRBJ1-2|-|TRBV4-1|-
TGCGCCAGCAGCCAGTTACAGAGCCGGGGCTATGGCTACACCTTC
CASSQLQSRGYGYTF
>TRBJ1-3|-|TRBV7-9|-
TGTGCCAGCAGCTTAGGAGGCAGCTCTGGAAACACCATATATTTT
CASSLGGSSGNTIYF
>TRBJ1-2|TRBD1|TRBV13|-
TGTGCCAGCAGCGCAGAACAGGGGGACTATGGCTACACCTTC
CASSAEQGDYGYTF
>TRBJ1-3|-|TRBV6-6|-
TGTGCCAGCAGTTCTACGACAGGAAACGCCATATATTTT
CASSSTTGNAIYF
>TRBJ1-2|TRBD1|TRBV7-9|once
TGTGCCAGCAGCTTAGGACAGGGTCCTTATGGCTACACCTTC
CASSLGQGPYGYTF
>TRBJ1-1|-|TRBV27|-
TGTGCCAGCAGTCCGTTTCCCCTGGAGAGCACTGAAGCTTTCTTT
CASSPFPLESTEAFF
>TRBJ1-2|-|TRBV27|-
TGTGCCAGCAGTTTTGGGGGCGGGTATGGCTACACCTTC
CASSFGGGYGYTF
>TRBJ2-7|TRBD2|TRBV5-5|-
TGTGCCAGCAGACCCGGGGGGACCTACGAGCAGTACTTC
CASRPGGTYEQYF
>TRBJ2-2|TRBD2|TRBV4-3|once
TGCGCCAGCAGCCATGCTAGCGGGGGAAACACCGGGGAGCTGTTTTTT
CASSHASGGNTGELFF
>TRBJ2-1|TRBD1|TRBV19|once
TGTGCCAGTAGGGGGACAGGGGGCAATGAGCAGTTCTTC
CASRGTGGNEQFF
>TRBJ2-7|TRBD2|TRBV11-2|-
TGTGCCAGCAGCACAGCTAGAGGGCGGGGGACCTACGAGCAGTACTTC
CASSTARGRGTYEQYF
>TRBJ1-1|-|TRBV7-9|once
TGTGCCAGCAGCGGCCAGGGTCGGACTGAAGCTTTCTTT
CASSGQGRTEAFF
>TRBJ2-7|TRBD1|TRBV3-1/TRBV3-2|-
TGTGCCAGCATCCGGGACAGATCCTCCTACGAGCAGTACTTC
CASIRDRSSYEQYF